A selection of T cell receptor beta chains follows, all from one sample in a study of Ad26.COV2.S vaccination and SARS-CoV-2 variants. Libraries were prepared by immunoSEQ multiplex PCR; TCRdb keeps only in-frame clonotypes and omits some of them. The table records fewer than 400,000 clones, 70% to 90% of them present only once. This sample comprised peripheral blood, obtained in a trial of Ad26.COV2.S vaccine versus placebo. These receptor sequences come from a person between 18 and 65 years old who received the Ad26.COV2.S COVID-19 vaccine or a placebo. Both conserved end residues are part of each CDR3. The D gene is left open where the match is weak. Expanded clones get a size class; other rows say once, few or many, or leave the size out.

J gene: TRBJ2-2
D gene: -
V gene: TRBV4-1
clone size: -
CDR3 protein: CASSQVGGRVGGELFF
CDR3 DNA: TGCGCCAGCAGCCAAGTAGGGGGGCGGGTCGGCGGGGAGCTGTTTTTT

J gene: TRBJ2-5
D gene: TRBD2
V gene: TRBV11-2
clone size: -
CDR3 protein: CASSLDLAGAQETQYF
CDR3 DNA: TGTGCCAGCAGCTTAGATCTAGCGGGGGCCCAAGAGACCCAGTACTTC

J gene: TRBJ1-5
D gene: -
V gene: TRBV27
clone size: -
CDR3 protein: CASRPQISNQPQHF
CDR3 DNA: TGTGCCAGCAGGCCACAGATTAGCAATCAGCCCCAGCATTTT

J gene: TRBJ2-2
D gene: TRBD2
V gene: TRBV5-1
clone size: -
CDR3 protein: CASSQRLAGNTGELFF
CDR3 DNA: TGCGCCAGCAGCCAAAGACTAGCGGGGAACACCGGGGAGCTGTTTTTT

J gene: TRBJ1-6
D gene: -
V gene: TRBV3-1/TRBV3-2
clone size: -
CDR3 protein: CASSQGYNSPLHF
CDR3 DNA: TGTGCCAGCAGCCAAGGGTATAATTCACCCCTCCACTTT

J gene: TRBJ2-7
D gene: -
V gene: TRBV10-2
clone size: -
CDR3 protein: CASSDRGAYEQYF
CDR3 DNA: TGCGCCAGCAGTGATAGGGGGGCGTACGAGCAGTACTTC

J gene: TRBJ1-2
D gene: -
V gene: TRBV3-1/TRBV3-2
clone size: -
CDR3 protein: CASSQVNSLVNYGYTF
CDR3 DNA: TGTGCCAGCAGCCAAGTTAACAGTCTCGTTAACTATGGCTACACCTTC

J gene: TRBJ2-7
D gene: TRBD1
V gene: TRBV3-1/TRBV3-2
clone size: -
CDR3 protein: CASSQDPQGQQYF
CDR3 DNA: TGTGCCAGCAGCCAAGACCCACAGGGGCAGCAGTACTTC

J gene: TRBJ2-7
D gene: TRBD1
V gene: TRBV5-5
clone size: -
CDR3 protein: CASSYGTGNEQYF
CDR3 DNA: TGTGCCAGCAGCTACGGGACAGGGAACGAGCAGTACTTC

J gene: TRBJ2-7
D gene: TRBD1
V gene: TRBV6-2/TRBV6-3
clone size: -
CDR3 protein: CASSFTPGTGIEQYF
CDR3 DNA: TGTGCCAGCAGTTTCACCCCGGGGACAGGGATCGAGCAGTACTTC

J gene: TRBJ1-2
D gene: -
V gene: TRBV6-5
clone size: -
CDR3 protein: CASSYGLGWIYGYTF
CDR3 DNA: TGTGCCAGCAGTTACGGGCTGGGGTGGATCTATGGCTACACCTTC

J gene: TRBJ1-1
D gene: -
V gene: TRBV11-2
clone size: -
CDR3 protein: CASSLDLMGWNTEAFF
CDR3 DNA: TGTGCCAGCAGCTTAGATCTAATGGGGTGGAACACTGAAGCTTTCTTT

J gene: TRBJ1-2
D gene: -
V gene: TRBV7-2
clone size: -
CDR3 protein: CASSLGRGWGPNYGYTF
CDR3 DNA: TGTGCCAGCAGCTTAGGAAGGGGTTGGGGGCCTAACTATGGCTACACCTTC

J gene: TRBJ2-1
D gene: TRBD2
V gene: TRBV24-1
clone size: -
CDR3 protein: CATSDSQGGSYNEQFF
CDR3 DNA: TGTGCCACCAGTGATAGCCAGGGAGGGTCCTACAATGAGCAGTTCTTC

J gene: TRBJ1-6
D gene: -
V gene: TRBV2
clone size: -
CDR3 protein: CASAVSRGSSYNSPLHF
CDR3 DNA: TGTGCCAGCGCGGTGTCCCGCGGGAGCTCCTATAATTCACCCCTCCACTTT

J gene: TRBJ2-1
D gene: TRBD2
V gene: TRBV7-2
clone size: once
CDR3 protein: CASSPSGGRGNEQFF
CDR3 DNA: TGTGCCAGCAGTCCCAGCGGGGGGCGGGGCAATGAGCAGTTCTTC

J gene: TRBJ2-2
D gene: -
V gene: TRBV6-6
clone size: few
CDR3 protein: CASSYSSGSGELFF
CDR3 DNA: TGTGCCAGCAGTTACTCGTCAGGGTCCGGGGAGCTGTTTTTT

J gene: TRBJ1-1
D gene: -
V gene: TRBV2
clone size: -
CDR3 protein: CASTSRTEMNTEAFF
CDR3 DNA: TGTGCCAGCACAAGCCGGACAGAGATGAACACTGAAGCTTTCTTT

J gene: TRBJ2-3
D gene: -
V gene: TRBV7-2
clone size: -
CDR3 protein: CASSLSTGPGEDTQYF
CDR3 DNA: TGTGCCAGCAGCTTATCGACAGGCCCGGGCGAGGATACGCAGTATTTT

J gene: TRBJ1-1
D gene: -
V gene: TRBV7-8
clone size: -
CDR3 protein: CASSLSGLPEAFF
CDR3 DNA: TGTGCCAGCAGCTTGTCGGGGCTGCCTGAAGCTTTCTTT

J gene: TRBJ2-7
D gene: -
V gene: TRBV9
clone size: once
CDR3 protein: CASSPRLSSYEQYF
CDR3 DNA: TGTGCCAGCAGCCCCCGACTGAGCTCCTACGAGCAGTACTTC

J gene: TRBJ2-3
D gene: TRBD1
V gene: TRBV24-1
clone size: -
CDR3 protein: CATSDGQGTDTQYF
CDR3 DNA: TGTGCCACCAGTGATGGACAGGGGACAGATACGCAGTATTTT

J gene: TRBJ1-5
D gene: TRBD1
V gene: TRBV4-3
clone size: -
CDR3 protein: CASSQGQGKPQHF
CDR3 DNA: TGCGCCAGCAGCCAGGGACAGGGCAAGCCCCAGCATTTT